Following are 21 T cell receptor beta chains from one sample sequenced in a study of blood T cell repertoires in COVID-19. Sequenced by immunoSEQ multiplex PCR; TCRdb stores in-frame clones only, minus some. In the table there are more than 250,000 clones, roughly 87% of which are singletons. Sequenced sample: peripheral blood. Receptors were obtained from a man aged 45-65 years with active or convalescent COVID-19.

The gene calls are TRBV7-8 and TRBJ1-2; D is uncertain. The length of the CDR3 is 16 residues. Germline loops: CDR1 SGHVS, CDR2 FQNEAQ. V lost 1 base, J lost 1 base, and 13 bases lay in between. CDR3 protein: CASSLDTSGFNYGYTF. The DNA of the CDR3 is TGTGCCAGCAGCTTAGATACTTCTGGTTTTAACTATGGCTACACCTTC.

The chain links TRBV6-2 or TRBV6-3 to TRBJ2-1; D may be TRBD1 (5 bases). Germline-derived CDR1 and CDR2 are MNHEY and SVGEGT. This CDR3 comprises 13 residues. V was cut by 5 bases and J by 8 bases, with 13 bases left in between. This CDR3 reads CASSQDSFHEQFF. The CDR3 bases are TGTGCCAGCAGTCAAGACAGTTTCCATGAGCAGTTCTTC.

The chain employs TRBV9 and TRBJ2-5, with a possible D match to TRBD2 (5 bases). The CDR3 has 15 amino acids. Germline V gene sequence: CDR1 SGDLS, CDR2 YYNGEE. Trimming left V 0 bases short and J 2 bases short, with 11 bases between. Written as DNA, the CDR3 is TGTGCCAGCAGCGTAGCTCCCAGGACTCAAGAGACCCAGTACTTC. This translates into CASSVAPRTQETQYF.

As to this clone: This sample includes further DNA sequences coding for the same CDR3. This chain joins TRBV5-1 and TRBJ2-3; a possible D gene is TRBD1 (7 bases). Germline V gene sequence: CDR1 SGHRS, CDR2 YFSETQ. CDR3 length: 14 residues. Trimming left V 0 bases short and J 5 bases short, with 10 bases between. CDR3 bases: TGCGCCAGCAGCTTGGGACAGGGAGGAGATACGCAGTATTTT. Amino acids: CASSLGQGGDTQYF.

The chain employs TRBV6-1 and TRBJ2-4; 9 bases align to TRBD1. The CDR3 is 17 residues long. Germline V gene data show CDR1 as MNHNS and CDR2 as SASEGT. Trimming cost V 4 bases and J 1 base; bases outside gene matches: 8. This chain's CDR3 is CASSGRTGVVAKNIQYF. The CDR3 DNA sequence: TGTGCCAGCAGTGGGCGGACAGGGGTGGTGGCCAAAAACATTCAGTACTTC.

The DNA for the CDR3 is TGTGCCTGGAGTGTAGGCGGATACTACGAGCAGTACTTC. Protein sequence: CAWSVGGYYEQYF. The J gene is TRBJ2-7, the V gene TRBV30; D uncertain. The V end lost 0 bases, the J end lost 3 bases, and 9 bases lay between the germline ends. The CDR3 is 13 residues long. Germline V CDR1 and CDR2: GTSNPN, SVGIG (reference sequence).

The rearrangement uses TRBV19 and TRBJ2-5; 8 bases fit TRBD2. In germline, CDR1 is LNHDA, CDR2 SQIVND (reference sequence). The junction had 11 bases not matched to a gene; V was cut back by 9 bases and J by 2 bases. CDR3 length: 15 residues. CDR3 nucleotides: TGTGCCAGCCACAAGGGCGGGAGGCCACAAGAGACCCAGTACTTC. This translates into CASHKGGRPQETQYF.

This clone was recorded many times. Other nucleotide sequences in the sample specify the same CDR3. The gene calls are TRBV4-2 and TRBJ2-3; perhaps TRBD1 as D (5 bases). Germline V lookup: CDR1 LGHNA, CDR2 YNFKEQ. The CDR3 totals 13 residues. V gave up 4 bases and J gave up 3 bases, with 8 bases separating them. The CDR3, as DNA: TGTGCCAGCAGCCCCCCAGGGACAGATACGCAGTATTTT. Its protein product is CASSPPGTDTQYF.

The gene calls are TRBV15 and TRBJ2-3, with D uncertain. V lost 5 bases, J lost 1 base, and 13 bases lay in between. Germline CDR1 is LNHNV and CDR2 is YYDKDF (reference sequence). The CDR3 spans 15 residues. CDR3 DNA sequence: TGTGCCACCAGCGGCCCCGAATTCGGCACAGATACGCAGTATTTT. Amino acids: CATSGPEFGTDTQYF.

The V and J genes are TRBV5-1 and TRBJ2-7; 7 bases are a match to TRBD1. Germline trimming cut 0 bases from V and 4 bases from J; bases unmatched to any gene: 4. The germline V gene encodes CDR1 SGHRS and CDR2 YFSETQ. This CDR3 has 14 amino acids. CDR3 amino acids: CASSLGDSRYEQYF. The CDR3 bases are TGCGCCAGCAGCTTGGGGGACAGTAGGTACGAGCAGTACTTC.

This rearrangement joins TRBV9 to TRBJ2-3; D gene unclear. This CDR3 is 14 amino acids long. V lost 0 bases to trimming and J lost 5 bases, with 10 bases between them. CDR1 and CDR2 (germline): SGDLS, YYNGEE. DNA of the CDR3: TGTGCCAGCAGCGTAGGGGCTACCGAAGATACGCAGTATTTT. This encodes CASSVGATEDTQYF.

Only a few counts were recorded for this clone. The genes are TRBV18 and TRBJ2-7; TRBD2 is a possible D gene (5 bases). The V gene's germline CDR1 is KGHSH and CDR2 LQKENI. The V and J ends lost 3 bases and 7 bases respectively, with 13 bases between them. The CDR3 length is 13 residues. CDR3 nucleotide sequence: TGTGCCAGCTCACCCATGGGTCGAGGGGAGCAGTACTTC. It encodes CASSPMGRGEQYF.

The chain links TRBV11-2 to TRBJ2-1; TRBD1 matches 9 bases. Germline CDR1 reads SGHAT; CDR2 reads FQNNGV. The J segment lost 2 bases and the V segment lost 1 base, leaving 9 bases of the junction unmatched. The CDR3 extends over 18 amino acids. The chain's CDR3 is CASSLGAAGTGPYNEQFF. DNA for the CDR3: TGTGCCAGCAGCTTAGGGGCGGCCGGGACAGGGCCCTACAATGAGCAGTTCTTC.

In its sample, this clone was seen many times. The chain couples TRBV19 to TRBJ2-7; 7 bases line up with TRBD1. This CDR3 comprises 17 residues. The J segment lost 1 base and the V segment lost 8 bases, leaving 17 bases of the junction unmatched. Germline CDR1 is LNHDA and CDR2 is SQIVND (reference sequence). The CDR3 reads CASPRSERTDRSYEQYF. CDR3 DNA: TGTGCCAGTCCGAGATCCGAAAGGACGGACAGGTCCTACGAGCAGTACTTC.

This chain joins TRBV6-5 and TRBJ1-2; 7 bases fit TRBD1. Germline CDR1 MNHEY, CDR2 SVGAGI. The V segment lost 6 bases and the J segment 1 base; nucleotides outside the gene matches: 2. This CDR3 contains 13 residues. CDR3 in DNA: TGTGCCAGCAGGCGGGACAGTAACTATGGCTACACCTTC. Protein sequence: CASRRDSNYGYTF.

The genes are TRBV7-9 and TRBJ1-4, with TRBD1 as a possible D gene (5 bases). The CDR3 runs 15 residues. CDR1 and CDR2 (germline): SEHNR, FQNEAQ (reference sequence). With 5 bases removed from V and 8 bases from J, the gap between germline ends came to 18 bases. For the CDR3, the DNA is TGTGCCAGCAGCATCCAGGGAGGCGTTAGGGAAAAACTGTTTTTT. It translates to CASSIQGGVREKLFF.

The chain combines TRBV27 with TRBJ2-7; TRBD2 agrees at 8 bases. The trim removed 5 bases at V and 0 bases at J, leaving 6 bases unmatched. The CDR3 runs to 15 residues. Germline V gene sequence: CDR1 MNHEY, CDR2 SMNVEV (reference sequence). Here the CDR3 DNA reads TGTGCCAGCAGTCATAGCGGGATAAGCTCCTACGAGCAGTACTTC. Translation: CASSHSGISSYEQYF.

The genes are TRBV15 and TRBJ2-7; tentative D call: TRBD2 (6 bases). Germline lookup yields CDR1 LNHNV and CDR2 YYDKDF (reference sequence). Trimming took off 5 bases at V and 1 base at J, with 12 bases between the two ends. This CDR3 spans 14 amino acids. CDR3 coding DNA: TGTGCCACCAGCGCCTACGGGGGTTCCTACGAGCAGTACTTC. It translates to CATSAYGGSYEQYF.

The V call is TRBV2, the J call TRBJ2-3; 8 nucleotides align to TRBD2. The CDR3 is made up of 16 amino acids. Germline lookup yields CDR1 SNHLY and CDR2 FYNNEI. The J segment lost 2 bases and the V segment lost 3 bases, leaving 7 bases of the junction unmatched. The CDR3 nucleotides read TGTGCCAGCAGTGAGGGACGGGGGGGCCCCACAGATACGCAGTATTTT. It specifies CASSEGRGGPTDTQYF.

The chain combines TRBV5-6 with TRBJ2-7; 12 nucleotides line up with TRBD1. V shed 4 bases and J 4 bases; nucleotides not matched to a gene: 3. There are 14 residues in the CDR3. The V gene's germline CDR1 is SGHDT and CDR2 YYEEEE. As DNA, the CDR3 is TGTGCCAGCAGCGGGACAGGGGGCGGGTACGAGCAGTACTTC. It specifies CASSGTGGGYEQYF.

The gene calls are TRBV5-4 and TRBJ1-1; perhaps TRBD1 as D (5 bases). V was clipped by 1 base and J by 6 bases, with 13 bases between them. The CDR3 is made up of 14 amino acids. CDR1 SGHNT and CDR2 YYREEE come from the germline V gene (reference sequence). The CDR3: CASSLPGNTAEAFF. As DNA, the CDR3 is TGTGCCAGCAGCTTGCCAGGGAATACTGCTGAAGCTTTCTTT.